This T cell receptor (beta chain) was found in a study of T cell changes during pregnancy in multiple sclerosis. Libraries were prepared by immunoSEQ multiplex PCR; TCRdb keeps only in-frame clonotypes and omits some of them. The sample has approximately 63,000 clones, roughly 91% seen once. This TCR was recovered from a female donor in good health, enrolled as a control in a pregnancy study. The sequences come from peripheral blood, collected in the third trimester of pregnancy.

This CDR3 reads CASKRARGDTEAFF. CDR3 in DNA: TGTGCCAGCAAACGGGCCAGGGGGGACACTGAAGCTTTCTTT. This chain links TRBV6-1 with TRBJ1-1, with 7 bases that match TRBD1. Germline CDR1 reads MNHNS; CDR2 reads SASEGT. The CDR3 spans 14 residues. J was trimmed by 3 bases and V by 7 bases; bases with no gene match: 8.